The clone carrying this T cell receptor (beta chain) has only one observation. Its antigen is not identified. The sample comes from a study of T cell responses to AZD1222 COVID-19 vaccine. This CDR3 contains 13 residues. Trimming removed 3 bases at V and 5 bases at J, with 10 bases between. Germline-derived CDR1 and CDR2 are KGHSH and LQKENI. Study findings and constraints: Seropositive at baseline were only a handful of AZD1222 recipients. Reportedly, nearly half the spike-specific TCRs target unmutated variant regions. The study found vaccine-associated CD4 TCRs spanning spike, dominant at 160-218 and 743-854.

Generated by immunoSEQ multiplex PCR, the TCRdb table keeps only in-frame clones and is missing some. The table records under 70,000 clones, 79% of them present only once. This chain uses TRBV18 with TRBJ2-5; possible D gene TRBD2, 7 bases. The sample consisted of peripheral blood, taken on day 0 of MenACWY control vaccination. The origin of this receptor is an adult in good health. CDR3: CASSPGGPETQYF. The CDR3 DNA follows: TGTGCCAGCTCACCCGGGGGGCCTGAGACCCAGTACTTC.